This TCR beta chain is from a study of shared clonotypes between healthy human individuals. Study-level information: Each donor contributed plates that comprised three CD4 naive, three CD4 memory, two CD8 naive and one CD8 memory. General observations from the study: Researchers found naive subsets generally carried larger estimated richness than memory subsets. All-four-donor shared clonotypes had higher generation probabilities than non-shared clonotypes did.

The sample holds one count of this clone. Its specificity is not known. Sequenced by immunoSEQ multiplex PCR; TCRdb stores in-frame clones only, minus some. The sample has 2.3 million or so clones; more than 80% are singletons. V was clipped by 4 bases and J by 2 bases, with 10 bases between them. From germline, CDR1 is SGHNT and CDR2 YYREEE (reference sequence). This CDR3 has 14 residues. Splitting the CD4+ cells yielded a CD45RA+ naive subset and a CD45RA-negative memory subset. The rearrangement joins TRBV5-4 to TRBJ2-1; possibly TRBD1 for D (6 bases). The clonotype comes from a man aged 18 to 29 in good health. Some clones in this sample may be carry-over from other donors' samples. Material: naive CD4+ T cells from PBMCs. The sample's subset: CD45RA+ positively selected. This CDR3 is CASSPDSTYNEQFF. CDR3 in DNA: TGTGCCAGCAGCCCGGACAGTACCTACAATGAGCAGTTCTTC.